Presented here are 31 T cell receptor beta chains from one specimen sequenced in a study of CD8 T cells in Susac syndrome. Reverse transcription used roughly 0.45 to 1 ug RNA and random hexamers. MiXCR was run by TCRdb on the immunoSEQ multiplex PCR reads, yielding one entry per CDR3 protein. In the table there are some 260,000 distinct CDR3 sequences, 70% to 90% of which are singletons. The sequencing sample was made of CD8+ T cells from PBMCs. The receptor source for this set is a human donor with multiple sclerosis.

This clonotype was observed once. The chain links TRBV12-3 or TRBV12-4 to TRBJ2-5; TRBD1 aligns across 8 bases. This CDR3 is built from 16 residues. After removal of 4 bases from V and 5 bases from J, the junction contained 12 bases not matched to a gene. The CDR3 DNA sequence: TGTGCCAGCAGTTCATCCGCGACAGGGGCTAGGGAGACCCAGTACTTC. Translation gives CASSSSATGARETQYF.

The genes are TRBV2 and TRBJ1-1; D not certain. This CDR3 comprises 12 residues. V was shortened by 6 bases and J by 1 base, with 6 bases between the two germline ends. Germline assignment: CDR1 SNHLY and CDR2 FYNNEI. CDR3 sequence (DNA): TGTGCCAGCAGGGTTTCGAACACTGAAGCTTTCTTT. Its translation: CASRVSNTEAFF.

This sequence joins TRBV23-1 and TRBJ2-1; the match to TRBD2 covers 12 bases. TRBV23-1 is assigned to the ORF class and has an uncertain function. The CDR3 spans 18 residues. Trimming took 5 bases from V and 2 from J; bases not matched to a gene: 10. The CDR3 region has the DNA TGCGCCAGCAGTGAACTAGCGGGAGGCAACCACGCCTACAATGAGCAGTTCTTC. Protein product: CASSELAGGNHAYNEQFF.

This chain joins TRBV30 and TRBJ2-3, with D uncertain. In germline, CDR1 is GTSNPN, CDR2 SVGIG (reference sequence). V lost 3 bases to trimming and J lost 2 bases, with 3 bases between them. The CDR3 is 11 residues long. CDR3 nucleotide sequence: TGTGCCTGGAGAGTCACAGATACGCAGTATTTT. It specifies CAWRVTDTQYF.

The chain carries TRBV20-1 and TRBJ1-2, with D unresolved. V lost 5 bases and J 7 bases, leaving 14 bases between the germline ends. The CDR3 is 12 residues long. The V gene's germline CDR1 is DFQATT and CDR2 SNEGSKA (reference sequence). CDR3 sequence (DNA): TGCAGTGCTTTCCAAGACAAAGGTGGCTACACCTTC. This gives the protein CSAFQDKGGYTF.

The chain combines TRBV5-4 with TRBJ2-1; 10 bases are a match to TRBD2. This CDR3 has 17 amino acids. V shed 0 bases and J 8 bases; nucleotides not matched to a gene: 11. Germline V gives CDR1 SGHNT, CDR2 YYREEE (reference sequence). In nucleotides, the CDR3 is TGTGCCAGCAGCTTGGCCAGCGGGAGGGCCAGGGGGTATGAGCAGTTCTTC. Translated: CASSLASGRARGYEQFF.

The chain couples TRBV5-1 to TRBJ2-1; the D gene could be TRBD1 or TRBD2 (5 bases each). The CDR3 runs to 15 residues. The germline CDR1 and CDR2 sequences are SGHRS and YFSETQ. V gave up 2 bases and J gave up 5 bases, with 14 bases separating them. CDR3: CASSFEGWADNEQFF. In DNA form, the CDR3 reads TGCGCCAGCAGCTTCGAGGGGTGGGCGGACAATGAGCAGTTCTTC.

This clonotype was counted a few times. The V call is TRBV5-1, the J call TRBJ2-7; 8 nucleotides match TRBD1. V lost 4 bases, J lost 0 bases, and 6 bases stayed unmatched. The CDR3 has 15 residues. CDR1 and CDR2 (germline): SGHRS, YFSETQ. The CDR3 DNA is TGCGCCAGCAGCCTGACAGGGGCCAGCTCCTACGAGCAGTACTTC. This codes for CASSLTGASSYEQYF.

Only a few counts were recorded for this clonotype. V is TRBV30 and J is TRBJ2-7; TRBD2 matches at 9 bases. This CDR3 spans 13 amino acids. The J segment lost 5 bases and the V segment lost 5 bases, leaving 7 bases of the junction unmatched. Per the germline V gene, CDR1 is GTSNPN and CDR2 is SVGIG (reference sequence). The CDR3 region is CAWLSGSSNEQYF. The CDR3 DNA follows: TGTGCCTGGCTTAGCGGGAGTAGCAACGAGCAGTACTTC.

The chain uses TRBV9 and TRBJ2-3, with D uncertain. Germline V gene data show CDR1 as SGDLS and CDR2 as YYNGEE. V lost 0 bases to trimming and J lost 1 base, with 3 bases between them. This CDR3 contains 13 residues. CDR3 loop: CASSVAGTDTQYF. In DNA, the CDR3 is TGTGCCAGCAGCGTAGCGGGCACAGATACGCAGTATTTT.

The genes are TRBV9 and TRBJ2-7; perhaps D is TRBD1 or TRBD2 (5 bases each). In germline, CDR1 is SGDLS, CDR2 YYNGEE. This CDR3 has 15 residues. V lost 3 bases and J lost 0, with 13 bases in between. DNA of the CDR3: TGTGCCAGCAGCGCCGGGGACCGGAGCTCCTACGAGCAGTACTTC. Its protein is CASSAGDRSSYEQYF.

This chain links TRBV19 with TRBJ1-5; tentatively, D is TRBD1 (6 bases). The V and J ends lost 7 bases and 2 bases respectively, with 9 bases between them. The CDR3 contains 13 residues. Germline V gene sequence: CDR1 LNHDA, CDR2 SQIVND (reference sequence). In DNA form, the CDR3 reads TGTGCCAGTAAACAGGGAGGCAATCAGCCCCAGCATTTT. Amino acids: CASKQGGNQPQHF.

The rearrangement links TRBV7-9 to TRBJ2-1; 7 bases fit TRBD1. Germline V CDR1 and CDR2: SEHNR, FQNEAQ (reference sequence). This CDR3 region has 15 residues. Unmatched junction bases numbered 3, after V lost 2 bases and J lost 2 bases. The CDR3 spells CASSLFQGAYNEQFF. CDR3 nucleotide sequence: TGTGCCAGCAGCTTATTCCAGGGGGCCTACAATGAGCAGTTCTTC.

This clonotype was seen only once. The chain recombines TRBV5-5 with TRBJ2-7; no definite D call. The CDR3 covers 15 residues. V dropped 0 bases and J dropped 2 bases, with 12 bases sitting between them. Germline V CDR1 and CDR2: SGHKS, YYEKEE (reference sequence). CDR3: CASSLGLMEAYEQYF. As DNA, the CDR3 is TGTGCCAGCAGCTTGGGCCTGATGGAAGCCTACGAGCAGTACTTC.

The chain joins TRBV12-3 or TRBV12-4 to TRBJ2-5; 16 bases line up with TRBD2. The V segment lost 5 bases and the J segment 4 bases; nucleotides outside the gene matches: 10. The CDR3 extends over 18 amino acids. The CDR3 spells CASSPPGLAGGPGETQYF. The CDR3 DNA reads TGTGCCAGCAGTCCTCCGGGACTAGCGGGAGGGCCCGGAGAGACCCAGTACTTC.

V is TRBV6-5 and J is TRBJ1-2; D not resolved. The CDR3 loop spans 16 amino acids. The V and J ends lost 4 bases and 10 bases respectively, with 25 bases between them. CDR1 is MNHEY and CDR2 is SVGAGI in the germline V gene. The CDR3 loop reads CASSFGLREGLLVYTF. CDR3 bases: TGTGCCAGCAGTTTCGGATTAAGGGAAGGCCTTCTCGTCTACACCTTC.

This chain joins TRBV20-1 and TRBJ2-3, with D perhaps assigned TRBD1 or TRBD2 (5 bases each). The CDR3 runs 14 residues. CDR1 DFQATT and CDR2 SNEGSKA come from the germline V gene (reference sequence). CDR3 bases: TGCAGCCCGAGGGTGACGGGACGCACAGATACGCAGTATTTT. Its translation: CSPRVTGRTDTQYF.

J is TRBJ2-5 and V is TRBV7-9; no firm D call. Germline CDR1 reads SEHNR; CDR2 reads FQNEAQ (reference sequence). The CDR3 totals 14 residues. With 4 bases removed from V and 2 bases from J, the gap between germline ends came to 11 bases. CDR3 amino acids: CASSSGQPQETQYF. CDR3 nucleotide sequence: TGTGCCAGCAGCTCCGGCCAGCCGCAAGAGACCCAGTACTTC.

V gene TRBV27 combines with J gene TRBJ2-3, with TRBD1 matching over 8 bases. CDR1 MNHEY and CDR2 SMNVEV come from the germline V gene (reference sequence). J was trimmed by 6 bases and V by 6 bases; bases with no gene match: 11. The CDR3 has 15 residues. The CDR3 DNA reads TGTGCCAGCAGGAGGCGCGGTCAGGGGGCCGATACGCAGTATTTT. It encodes CASRRRGQGADTQYF.

This clonotype showed up just once. The V gene is TRBV27, the J gene TRBJ1-1; the match to TRBD1 covers 8 bases. J gave up 1 base and V 6 bases, and 4 bases lay outside the gene matches. This CDR3 region has 14 residues. CDR1 is MNHEY and CDR2 is SMNVEV in the germline V gene (reference sequence). The chain's CDR3 is CASRFTGGNTEAFF. CDR3 DNA: TGTGCCAGCAGGTTTACAGGGGGGAACACTGAAGCTTTCTTT.

This clonotype was found a few times. This sequence joins TRBV27 and TRBJ2-7; 11 nucleotides line up with TRBD1. V lost 5 bases, J lost 3 bases, and 9 bases stayed unmatched. CDR3 length: 16 amino acids. Germline V gives CDR1 MNHEY, CDR2 SMNVEV (reference sequence). The CDR3 is CASSPLGTGGDYEQYF. In DNA, the CDR3 is TGTGCCAGCAGTCCGCTCGGGACAGGGGGGGACTACGAGCAGTACTTC.

This sequence joins TRBV7-9 and TRBJ2-1, with D perhaps matching TRBD1 (7 bases). Germline lookup yields CDR1 SEHNR and CDR2 FQNEAQ (reference sequence). V was shortened by 0 bases and J by 6 bases, with 15 bases between the two germline ends. This CDR3 is 16 amino acids long. The CDR3 DNA is TGTGCCAGCAGCTTAGCGCAGGGGGAGGCTCCCAATGAGCAGTTCTTC. Translation gives CASSLAQGEAPNEQFF. The full variable domain, its missing parts supplied by reference TRBV7-9 and TRBJ2-1, is DTGVSQNPRHKITKRGQNVTFRCDPISEHNRLYWYRQTLGQGPEFLTYFQNEAQLEKSRLLSDRFSAERPKGSFSTLEIQRTEQGDSAMYLCASSLAQGEAPNEQFFGPGTRLTVL.

This sequence joins TRBV11-2 and TRBJ2-5; D not certain. V was pared by 5 bases and J by 5 bases, with 24 bases between. The CDR3 loop spans 17 amino acids. Germline assignment: CDR1 SGHAT and CDR2 FQNNGV. The CDR3 region is CASSAGAGSRRGETQYF. DNA for the CDR3: TGTGCCAGCAGCGCCGGAGCCGGGTCCCGGCGCGGCGAGACCCAGTACTTC.

The chain joins TRBV9 to TRBJ2-2, with 7 nucleotides matching TRBD2. The germline CDR1 and CDR2 sequences are SGDLS and YYNGEE. This CDR3 has 15 residues. J lost 5 bases, V lost 3 bases, and 7 bases had no gene match. The CDR3 sequence is CASSASLAATGELFF. Written as DNA, the CDR3 is TGTGCCAGCAGCGCTTCCCTAGCGGCGACCGGGGAGCTGTTTTTT.

This clonotype turned up a few times. The chain joins TRBV27 to TRBJ1-2, with D possibly TRBD1 on 5 matching bases. The CDR3 runs to 14 residues. Trimming removed 5 bases from V and 2 bases from J, with 12 bases in between. Germline loops: CDR1 MNHEY, CDR2 SMNVEV (reference sequence). The CDR3, as DNA: TGTGCCAGCAGTCCTCGGGACTCCAACTATGGCTACACCTTC. As protein: CASSPRDSNYGYTF.

The chain employs TRBV2 and TRBJ1-5, with D hard to call. The CDR3 is 18 amino acids. The germline CDR1 and CDR2 sequences are SNHLY and FYNNEI. V lost 2 bases, J lost 0 bases, and 17 bases lay in between. The chain's CDR3 is CASSETFAVRNSNQPQHF. CDR3 in DNA: TGTGCCAGCAGTGAAACTTTCGCCGTGAGAAATAGCAATCAGCCCCAGCATTTT.

The V call is TRBV27, the J call TRBJ2-7; D assignment may be TRBD1 or TRBD2 (6 bases each). The germline V gene has CDR1 MNHEY and CDR2 SMNVEV (reference sequence). Trimming pared 3 bases from V and 7 bases from J, leaving 16 bases between. The CDR3 covers 14 residues. CDR3 sequence reads: CASSFARGGMEQYF. The DNA for the CDR3 is TGTGCCAGCAGTTTCGCCCGAGGGGGGATGGAGCAGTACTTC.

V is TRBV27 and J is TRBJ2-7; D remains ambiguous. The CDR3 is made up of 16 amino acids. Germline-derived CDR1 and CDR2 are MNHEY and SMNVEV (reference sequence). Trimming shortened V by 2 bases and J by 0 bases, and 14 bases separated the two germline ends. CDR3 amino acids: CASSLVTDPHSYEQYF. The CDR3 nucleotides are TGTGCCAGCAGTTTAGTAACGGATCCCCACTCCTACGAGCAGTACTTC.

The chain is built from TRBV27 and TRBJ2-7; 7 bases are a match to TRBD1. The CDR3 extends over 13 amino acids. Germline V gene sequence: CDR1 MNHEY, CDR2 SMNVEV (reference sequence). V shed 8 bases, J shed 3 bases, and the junction held 7 bases outside the gene matches. CDR3 in DNA: TGTGCCAGCCAACCACAGGGGATCTACGAGCAGTACTTC. Its protein product is CASQPQGIYEQYF.

The V gene is TRBV5-4, the J gene TRBJ1-1, with 9 bases identical to TRBD1. This CDR3 comprises 15 residues. CDR1 SGHNT and CDR2 YYREEE come from the germline V gene (reference sequence). With V trimmed by 5 bases and J by 1 base, 6 bases remained unmatched. The CDR3 bases are TGTGCCAGCAGGCCCCGGGACAGGGCGAACACTGAAGCTTTCTTT. Residues: CASRPRDRANTEAFF.

This chain uses TRBV7-9 with TRBJ1-3, with 8 nucleotides matching TRBD1. The J segment lost 0 bases and the V segment lost 4 bases, leaving 5 bases of the junction unmatched. Germline-derived CDR1 and CDR2 are SEHNR and FQNEAQ (reference sequence). The CDR3 extends over 16 amino acids. Here the CDR3 DNA reads TGTGCCAGCAGCTCCGGGACAGGCCTCTCTGGAAACACCATATATTTT. Protein: CASSSGTGLSGNTIYF.